The following is a T cell receptor beta chain sequence with its context. Its target is unknown. The record originates from a study of beta chain features in type 1 diabetes. Study information: Sorted cell examination encompassed over 90,000,000 cells across all samples.

The investigators reverse transcribed all of the isolated RNA, so they sequenced expressed TCRB transcripts. Clones were read by immunoSEQ multiplex PCR, and TCRdb kept only the in-frame ones, dropping some. The sample has a few hundred thousand clones; roughly 30% are singletons. Study-wide points: Moderate but significant shortening of TCRB CDR3s was recorded in all four CD4+ subsets from Type 1 diabetes patients. Naive, central memory and Treg TCRB repertoires seemed to resemble each other more closely in patients than they did in healthy donors.

This CDR3 is built from 14 residues. Trimming took 3 bases from V and 6 from J, leaving 13 bases between them. Germline values: CDR1 SGHVS, CDR2 FNYEAQ. What was sequenced was naive CD4+ T cells from blood. This clonotype originated in a man aged 18 to 30 in good health. The rearrangement uses TRBV7-6 and TRBJ2-3, with D perhaps TRBD2 (6 bases). The CDR3: CASSLTGESDTQYF. The CDR3 nucleotides read TGTGCCAGCAGCTTGACGGGAGAGAGCGATACGCAGTATTTT.